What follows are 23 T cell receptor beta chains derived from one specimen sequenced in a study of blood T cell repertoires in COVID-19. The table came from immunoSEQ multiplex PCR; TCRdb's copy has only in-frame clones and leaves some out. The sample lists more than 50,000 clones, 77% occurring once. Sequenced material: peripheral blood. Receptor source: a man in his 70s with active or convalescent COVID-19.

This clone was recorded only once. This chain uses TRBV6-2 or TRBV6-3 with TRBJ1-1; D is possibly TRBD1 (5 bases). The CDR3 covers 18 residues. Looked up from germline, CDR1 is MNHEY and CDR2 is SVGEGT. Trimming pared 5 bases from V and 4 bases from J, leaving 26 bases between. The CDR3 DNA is TGTGCCAGCAGTCCCCCCGGGGGGATGATCGGGGTGGGCACTGAAGCTTTCTTT. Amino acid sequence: CASSPPGGMIGVGTEAFF.

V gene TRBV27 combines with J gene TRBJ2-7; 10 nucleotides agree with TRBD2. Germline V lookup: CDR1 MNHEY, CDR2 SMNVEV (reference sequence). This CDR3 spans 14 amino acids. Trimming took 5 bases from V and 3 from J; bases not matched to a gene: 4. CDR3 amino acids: CASSPGLADYEQYF. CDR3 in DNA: TGTGCCAGCAGTCCTGGACTAGCGGACTACGAGCAGTACTTC.

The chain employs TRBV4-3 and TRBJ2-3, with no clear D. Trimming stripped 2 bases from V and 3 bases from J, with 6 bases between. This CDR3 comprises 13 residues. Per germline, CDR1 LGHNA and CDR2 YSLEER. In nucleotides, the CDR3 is TGCGCCAGCAGCCAATCCCGGACAGATACGCAGTATTTT. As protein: CASSQSRTDTQYF.

CDR3 residues: CASSPGLSTDTQYF. The CDR3 DNA reads as TGTGCCAGCAGCCCCGGACTCAGCACAGATACGCAGTATTTT. The J gene is TRBJ2-3, the V gene TRBV7-3; perhaps TRBD2 as D (5 bases). Deletions cut 5 bases from V and 0 bases from J, with 9 bases between. The CDR3 runs 14 residues. Germline V gives CDR1 SGHTA, CDR2 FQGTGA.

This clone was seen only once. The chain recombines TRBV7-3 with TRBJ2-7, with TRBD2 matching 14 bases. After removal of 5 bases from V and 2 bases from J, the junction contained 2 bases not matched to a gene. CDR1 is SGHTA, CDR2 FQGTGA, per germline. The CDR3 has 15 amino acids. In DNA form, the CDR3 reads TGTGCCAGCAGCCCGGGACTAGCGGGAGCCTACGAGCAGTACTTC. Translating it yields CASSPGLAGAYEQYF.

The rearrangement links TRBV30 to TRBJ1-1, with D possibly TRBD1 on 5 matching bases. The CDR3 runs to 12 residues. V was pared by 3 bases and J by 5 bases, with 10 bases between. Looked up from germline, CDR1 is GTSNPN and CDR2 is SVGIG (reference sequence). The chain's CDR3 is CAWSRDRTEAFF. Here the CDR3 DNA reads TGTGCCTGGAGCAGGGATCGAACTGAAGCTTTCTTT.

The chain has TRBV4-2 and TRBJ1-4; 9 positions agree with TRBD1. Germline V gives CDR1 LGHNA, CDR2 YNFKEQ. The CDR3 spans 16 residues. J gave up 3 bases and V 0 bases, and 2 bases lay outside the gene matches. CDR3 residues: CASSQERTGANEKLFF. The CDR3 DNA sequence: TGTGCCAGCAGCCAAGAGAGGACAGGGGCTAATGAAAAACTGTTTTTT.

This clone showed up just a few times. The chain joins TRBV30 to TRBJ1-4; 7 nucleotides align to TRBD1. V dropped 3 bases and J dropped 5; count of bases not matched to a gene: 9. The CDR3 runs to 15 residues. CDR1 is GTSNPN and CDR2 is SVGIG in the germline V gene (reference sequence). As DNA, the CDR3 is TGTGCCTGGAGAATCCCCGGGACAGTGAATGAAAAACTGTTTTTT. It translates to CAWRIPGTVNEKLFF.

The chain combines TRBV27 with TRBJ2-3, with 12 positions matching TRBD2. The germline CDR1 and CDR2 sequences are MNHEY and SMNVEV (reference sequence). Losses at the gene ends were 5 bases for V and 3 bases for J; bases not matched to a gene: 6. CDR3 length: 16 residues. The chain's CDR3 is CASSPPLAGGTDTQYF. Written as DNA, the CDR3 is TGTGCCAGCAGTCCACCCCTAGCGGGAGGGACAGATACGCAGTATTTT.

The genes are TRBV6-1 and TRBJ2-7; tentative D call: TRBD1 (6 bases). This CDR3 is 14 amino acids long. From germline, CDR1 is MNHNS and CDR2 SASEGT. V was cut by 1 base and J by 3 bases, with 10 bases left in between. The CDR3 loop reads CASSEVGGFYEQYF. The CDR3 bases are TGTGCCAGCAGTGAAGTTGGGGGCTTCTACGAGCAGTACTTC.

CDR3 nucleotide sequence: TGTGCCAGCAGCTTAACTCGTGGCAGGGAAGAGCAGTTCTTC. It is translated as CASSLTRGREEQFF. The rearrangement uses TRBV7-3 and TRBJ2-1; perhaps TRBD1 as D (5 bases). Germline V gene lookup returns CDR1 SGHTA and CDR2 FQGTGA. This CDR3 has 14 amino acids. The germline V and J ends were trimmed by 0 bases and 10 bases, with 13 bases remaining between them.

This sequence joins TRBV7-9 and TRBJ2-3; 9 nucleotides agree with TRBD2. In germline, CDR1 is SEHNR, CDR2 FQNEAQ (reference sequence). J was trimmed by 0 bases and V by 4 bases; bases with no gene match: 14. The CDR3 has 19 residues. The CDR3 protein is CASSSPRDLAGWSTDTQYF. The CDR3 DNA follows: TGTGCCAGCAGCTCACCCCGGGACCTAGCGGGGTGGAGCACAGATACGCAGTATTTT.

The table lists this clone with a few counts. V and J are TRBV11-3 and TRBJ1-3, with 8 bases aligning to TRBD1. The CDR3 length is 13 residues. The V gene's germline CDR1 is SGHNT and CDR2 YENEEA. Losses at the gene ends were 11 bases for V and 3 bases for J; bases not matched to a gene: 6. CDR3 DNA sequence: TGTGCCTGCGCCAGGGGGCTTGGAAACACCATATATTTT. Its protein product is CACARGLGNTIYF. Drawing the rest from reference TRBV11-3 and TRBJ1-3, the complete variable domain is EAGVVQSPRYKIIEKKQPVAFWCNPISGHNTLYWYLQNLGQGPELLIRYENEEAVDDSQLPKDRFSAERLKGVDSTLKIQPAELGDSAVYLCACARGLGNTIYFGEGSWLTVV.

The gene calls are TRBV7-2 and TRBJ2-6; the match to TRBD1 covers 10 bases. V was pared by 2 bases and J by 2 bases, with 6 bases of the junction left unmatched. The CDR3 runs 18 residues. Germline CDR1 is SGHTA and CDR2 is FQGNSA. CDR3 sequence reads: CASSLTGTGATGANVLTF. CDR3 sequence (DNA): TGTGCCAGCAGCTTAACCGGGACAGGGGCGACTGGGGCCAACGTCCTGACTTTC.

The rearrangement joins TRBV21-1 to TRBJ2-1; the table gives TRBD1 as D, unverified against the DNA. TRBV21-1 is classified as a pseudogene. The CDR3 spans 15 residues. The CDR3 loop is CASSTGTSPYNEQFF. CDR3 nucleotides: TGTGCCAGCAGCACCGGGACAAGTCCCTACAATGAGCAGTTCTTC.

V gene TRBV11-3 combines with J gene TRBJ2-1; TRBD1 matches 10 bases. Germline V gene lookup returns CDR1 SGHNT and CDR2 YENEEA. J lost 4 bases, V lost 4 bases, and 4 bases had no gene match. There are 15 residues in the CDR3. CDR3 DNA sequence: TGTGCCAGCAGCTCGTGGACAGGGGGATACAATGAGCAGTTCTTC. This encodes CASSSWTGGYNEQFF.

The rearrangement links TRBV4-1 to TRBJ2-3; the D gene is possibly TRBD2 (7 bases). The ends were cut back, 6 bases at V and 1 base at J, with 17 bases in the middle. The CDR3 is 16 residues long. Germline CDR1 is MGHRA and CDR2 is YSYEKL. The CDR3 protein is CASSFGGPSGTDTQYF. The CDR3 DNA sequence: TGCGCCAGCAGTTTCGGGGGGCCCTCCGGCACAGATACGCAGTATTTT.

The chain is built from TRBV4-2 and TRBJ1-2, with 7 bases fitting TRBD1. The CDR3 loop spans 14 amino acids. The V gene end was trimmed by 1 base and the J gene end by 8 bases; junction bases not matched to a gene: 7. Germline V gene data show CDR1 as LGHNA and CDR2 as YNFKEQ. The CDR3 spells CASSQVTDRPGYTF. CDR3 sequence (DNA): TGTGCCAGCAGCCAAGTAACGGACAGGCCCGGCTACACCTTC.

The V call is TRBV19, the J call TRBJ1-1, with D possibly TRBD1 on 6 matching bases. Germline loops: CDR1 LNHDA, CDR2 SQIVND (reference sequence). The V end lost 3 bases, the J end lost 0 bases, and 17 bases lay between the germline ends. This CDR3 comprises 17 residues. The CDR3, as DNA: TGTGCCAGTAGTATGGGTACAGGGCGAGACCTGAACACTGAAGCTTTCTTT. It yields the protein CASSMGTGRDLNTEAFF. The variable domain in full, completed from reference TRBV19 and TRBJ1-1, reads DGGITQSPKYLFRKEGQNVTLSCEQNLNHDAMYWYRQDPGQGLRLIYYSQIVNDFQKGDIAEGYSVSREKKESFPLTVTSAQKNPTAFYLCASSMGTGRDLNTEAFFGQGTRLTVV.

CDR3 loop: CASSFLEGANEQYF. The DNA of the CDR3 is TGTGCCAGCAGTTTTTTGGAGGGGGCTAACGAGCAGTACTTC. This chain connects TRBV28 to TRBJ2-7, with D possibly TRBD1 on 7 matching bases. There are 14 residues in the CDR3. Germline V gene lookup returns CDR1 MDHEN and CDR2 SYDVKM. The ends were cut back, 3 bases at V and 5 bases at J, with 14 bases in the middle.

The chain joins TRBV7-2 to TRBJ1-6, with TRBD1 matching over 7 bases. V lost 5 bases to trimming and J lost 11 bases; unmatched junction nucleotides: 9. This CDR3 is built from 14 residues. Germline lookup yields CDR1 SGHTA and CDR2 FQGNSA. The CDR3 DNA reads TGTGCCAGCAGCCCGACAGGGAGTACGACACCCCTCCACTTT. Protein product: CASSPTGSTTPLHF. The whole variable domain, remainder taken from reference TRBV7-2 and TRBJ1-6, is GAGVSQSPSNKVTEKGKDVELRCDPISGHTALYWYRQSLGQGLEFLIYFQGNSAPDKSGLPSDRFSAERTGGSVSTLTIQRTQQEDSAVYLCASSPTGSTTPLHFGNGTRLTVT.

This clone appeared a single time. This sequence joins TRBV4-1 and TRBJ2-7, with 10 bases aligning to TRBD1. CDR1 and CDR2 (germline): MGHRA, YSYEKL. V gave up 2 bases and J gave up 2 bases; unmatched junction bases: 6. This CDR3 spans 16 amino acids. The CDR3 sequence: CASSQPGQGSTYEQYF. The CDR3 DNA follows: TGCGCCAGCAGCCAACCGGGACAGGGGTCTACCTACGAGCAGTACTTC.

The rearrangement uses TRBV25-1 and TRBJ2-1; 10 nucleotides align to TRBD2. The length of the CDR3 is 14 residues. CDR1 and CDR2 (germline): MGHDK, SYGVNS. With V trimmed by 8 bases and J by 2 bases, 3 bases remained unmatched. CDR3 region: CASQRGGTYNEQFF. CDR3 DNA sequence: TGTGCCAGCCAGCGGGGGGGAACCTACAATGAGCAGTTCTTC. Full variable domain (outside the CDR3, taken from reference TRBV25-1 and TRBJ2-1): EADIYQTPRYLVIGTGKKITLECSQTMGHDKMYWYQQDPGMELHLIHYSYGVNSTEKGDLSSESTVSRIRTEHFPLTLESARPSHTSQYLCASQRGGTYNEQFFGPGTRLTVL.